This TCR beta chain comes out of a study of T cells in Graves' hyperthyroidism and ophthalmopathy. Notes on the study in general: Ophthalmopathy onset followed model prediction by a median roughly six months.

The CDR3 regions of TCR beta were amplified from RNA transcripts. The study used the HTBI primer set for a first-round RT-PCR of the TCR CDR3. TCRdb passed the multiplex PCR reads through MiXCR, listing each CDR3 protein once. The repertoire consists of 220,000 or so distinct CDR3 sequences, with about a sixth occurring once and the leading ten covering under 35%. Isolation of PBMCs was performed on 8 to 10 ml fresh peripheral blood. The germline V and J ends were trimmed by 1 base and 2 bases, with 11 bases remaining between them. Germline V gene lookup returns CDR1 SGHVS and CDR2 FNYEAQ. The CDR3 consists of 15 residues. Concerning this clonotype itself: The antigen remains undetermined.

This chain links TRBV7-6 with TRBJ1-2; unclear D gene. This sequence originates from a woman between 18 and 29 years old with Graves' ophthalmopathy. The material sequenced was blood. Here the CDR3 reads CASSLVAAPNYGYTF. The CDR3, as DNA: TGTGCCAGCAGCTTAGTTGCCGCTCCAAACTATGGCTACACCTTC. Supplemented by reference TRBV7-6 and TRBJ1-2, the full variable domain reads GAGVSQSPRYKVTKRGQDVALRCDPISGHVSLYWYRQALGQGPEFLTYFNYEAQQDKSGLPNDRFSAERPEGSISTLTIQRTEQRDSAMYRCASSLVAAPNYGYTFGSGTRLTVV.